This T cell receptor beta chain emerged from a study of identical twins. The study's findings and limits: Where beta out-of-frame sequences were concerned, excess twin sharing was weaker. Low generation-probability sequences were in excess among twin-shared out-of-frame alpha sequences.

TCRdb re-derived calls from the 5' RACE reads in MiXCR, one entry per CDR3 protein. The data contain fewer than 250,000 distinct CDR3 sequences, around a tenth of them singletons. V dropped 5 bases and J dropped 6; count of bases not matched to a gene: 7. Germline V gene data show CDR1 as SGHVS and CDR2 as FNYEAQ. The CDR3 loop spans 15 amino acids. On this clonotype: The antigen remains unidentified.

The specimen sequenced was memory (CD45RO+) T cells sorted from blood. The V and J genes are TRBV7-6 and TRBJ1-5, with TRBD1 identical over 10 bases. The clonotype was recovered from a woman aged 18-29 years in good health. In DNA form, the CDR3 reads TGTGCCAGCAGCCACGGGGACAGGGGTAGTCAGCCCCAGCATTTT. Its translation is CASSHGDRGSQPQHF.